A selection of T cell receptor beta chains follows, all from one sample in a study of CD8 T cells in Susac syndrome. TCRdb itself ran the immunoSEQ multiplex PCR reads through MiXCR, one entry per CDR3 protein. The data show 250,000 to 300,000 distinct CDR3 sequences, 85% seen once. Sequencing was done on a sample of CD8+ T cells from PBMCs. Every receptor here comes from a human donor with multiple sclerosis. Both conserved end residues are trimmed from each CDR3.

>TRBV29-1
SAEGQLNEQY
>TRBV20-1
SARPTGTSGFYEQY
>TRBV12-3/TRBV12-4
ASSFGERELYNEQF
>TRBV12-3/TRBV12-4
ASSFGGRVQF
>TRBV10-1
ASSDGGGRLGAF
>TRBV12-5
ASGLTGPILSNEQF
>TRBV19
ASRGTATYNEQF
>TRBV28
ASSRPLTGDQPQH
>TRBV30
AWISGIGAGELF
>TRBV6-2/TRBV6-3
ASTDTFSGANVLT
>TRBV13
ASSSAGTSYYEQY
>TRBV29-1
SGFTGNYGYT
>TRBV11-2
ATRDGEKLF
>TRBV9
ASSVARFGTEAF
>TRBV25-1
ASSESEGQLYGYT
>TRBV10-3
AIGASWAPETDTQY
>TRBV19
ASTTPYSSGQPQH
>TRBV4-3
ASSQGTGYNEQF
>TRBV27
ASSFYGGHPEAF
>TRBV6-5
ASSYSPKETQY
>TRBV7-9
ASAWGGNEQF
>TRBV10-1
ASSESGYEQY
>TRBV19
ASSMLDTSYGYT
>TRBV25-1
ASSDWDLVQDEQF